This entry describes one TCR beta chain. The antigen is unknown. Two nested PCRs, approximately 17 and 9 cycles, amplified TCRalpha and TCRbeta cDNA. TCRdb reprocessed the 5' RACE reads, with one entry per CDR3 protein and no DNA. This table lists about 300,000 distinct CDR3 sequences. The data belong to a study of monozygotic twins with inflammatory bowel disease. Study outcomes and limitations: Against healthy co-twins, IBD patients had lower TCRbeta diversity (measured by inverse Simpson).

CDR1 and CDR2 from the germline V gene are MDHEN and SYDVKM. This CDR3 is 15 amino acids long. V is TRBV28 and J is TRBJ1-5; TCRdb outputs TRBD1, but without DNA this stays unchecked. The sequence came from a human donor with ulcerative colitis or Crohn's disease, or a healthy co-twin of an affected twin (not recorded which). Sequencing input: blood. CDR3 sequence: CASSPTGVSNQPQHF.